One T cell receptor (beta chain) is described in this entry. This clone was counted a single time. What antigen it recognizes has not been identified. No qualities accompany the bases; no much larger clone lies one base away. The cohort was made up of under 800 healthy bone marrow donors. Cohort members were all nominally healthy when sampled, although unrecorded immune exposures were likely present. The donor was CMV seropositive and was included in the group of some 290 seropositive cohort members. Each donor provided a peripheral blood sample, and peripheral blood mononuclear cells were used for TCR beta sequencing. Genomic DNA was extracted from the blood cell samples with the Qiagen DNeasy Blood Extraction Kit. Reading the germline V gene gives CDR1 MGHRA and CDR2 YSYEKL. Compared with germline, V lacks 10 bases and J lacks 7 bases; bases without a gene match: 12. The CDR3 measures 14 amino acids from cysteine to phenylalanine. The read is trimmed to its CDR3 DNA, 42 bases read in frame from base 1.

This sample stems from a study of cytomegalovirus exposure and HLA in healthy donors (dated by TCRdb to about 2017). For the wider study: According to an earlier analysis of 587 of the donors, about 179 million T cells yielded approximately 120 million unique TCR beta sequences and roughly 280 Gb of sequence data. Both class I and class II loci were covered by HLA typing, at four-digit resolution. Approximately 310 gigabases of sequencing data and approximately 85 million unique TCR sequences were included in an early release covering over 600 HLA-typed donors. A handful of DR-DQ haplotypes were handled as single units for association and clustering because linkage in the cohort was strong. Donor age, sex, ethnicity and CMV serostatus were compiled together with the repertoire data. All discovery cohort repertoires had been generated on a single sequencing platform. In a later analysis, previously published TCR beta repertoires from 550 to 750 donors were re-analyzed and high-resolution HLA genotyping was added so that TCR occurrence patterns could be studied. The number of typed donors differed by locus: roughly 620-630 for A, B, C, DRB1 and DQB1; approximately 530 for DQA1; 606 for DPA1; and some 470 for DPB1. Among around 400 genotyped donors of the cohort, an average of around 250,000 unique TCR beta nucleotide sequences was sequenced per donor, of which roughly 18% were non-productive. A later genetic analysis used genome-wide SNP genotypes for about 65% of the roughly 670 donors, treating that subset as a discovery cohort. In addition to the first cohort of hundreds of subjects, a separate validation cohort of 130 or so different subjects was used. The study was designed to test whether signatures of past pathogen exposure could be identified by cataloging public T cell receptors. The genetic ancestry cluster associated with self-reported Caucasian donors included 81% of the 398 genotyped donors. The later analysis used no new phenotypic data to find candidate immune exposures, relying instead on TCR beta sequences and their occurrence across donors. In an earlier analysis of roughly 600 of the donors, high-throughput TCR beta sequencing was used to judge whether each TCR beta V gene segment behaved as functional or pseudogenic. The T cell repertoires of roughly 660 subjects were profiled by immunosequencing and related to cytomegalovirus serostatus. To predict cytomegalovirus infection status, the study brought together high-throughput TCR immunosequencing, statistical association of individual TCRs with disease status, and machine learning.

Broader findings and caveats from the paper: In an earlier analysis of several hundred of the donors, most TCR beta V segments were observed in productive rearrangements about 87% or about 30% of the time, broadly matching IMGT annotations. A further reported finding was that TCR beta sequences accurately predicted the HLA-A and HLA-B alleles for most subjects in the first cohort. In a later genetic analysis, a missense DCLRE1C variant was associated with V-gene and J-gene trimming of TCR beta chains, and the association was replicated in an independent cohort. Most TCR sequences were observed very rarely across donors, whereas some public TCRs were present in many individuals. In a later analysis, most CMV-associated TCR beta chains were found to appear HLA-restricted, with HLA associations seemingly driven largely by CMV exposure. A cluster of highly shared sequence variants was judged likely to represent a technical artifact of the sequencing pipeline. Because the 87-base-pair reads could not distinguish some IMGT-functional V segments, including TRBV6-2 and TRBV6-3, those segments were excluded. In a later analysis, TCR association rates were found to vary across HLA loci, with the most associated TCRs seen for DRB1 alleles and the fewest for HLA-C alleles. Because HLA typing was unavailable for some donors at each locus, only the typed subset was used in association tests. The classifier was reported to diagnose cytomegalovirus status with high specificity and sensitivity in both the original cohort and the validation cohort. A few of the identified cytomegalovirus-associated TCR beta chains were confirmed in vitro to be specific for cytomegalovirus antigens. Correlated functional status among segregating V segments might reflect linkage disequilibrium, but an unknown experimental factor could not be ruled out. Presence/absence analyses assumed roughly uniform sequencing depth across donors, an assumption that may not hold. According to the authors, the approach could potentially be generalized to other disease states and immunological phenotypes. CMV serostatus was the only immune exposure information available for the cohort. Assigning TCR associations to individual alleles was difficult when HLA alleles, especially DR and DQ, strongly co-occurred. In a later analysis, 16,951 TCR beta sequences were associated with specific HLA alleles at a false discovery rate of 0.05. In the study, about 150 TCR beta chains were listed as associated with cytomegalovirus. Compared with the approximately 720-donor mean, donors in an Asian-associated ancestry cluster had fewer N-insertions in productive TCRs, according to a later genetic analysis. In a later analysis, HLA-associated TCR beta chains were found to be more clonally expanded and to have lower generation probabilities than equally common non-associated chains. Because counts were too low, approximately 18 rarely observed V segments, including chromosome 9 orphons, were excluded from the earlier analysis of around 640 of the donors. Only TCR beta chains were sequenced in this cohort, and the absence of alpha or paired-chain data limited detectable features. Several of the top co-occurrence clusters appeared to be linked to parvovirus B19, influenza, CMV and Epstein-Barr virus, according to a later analysis.

The method behind the library was the immunoSEQ multiplex PCR assay. For the multiplex PCR, a mixture combining 60 forward primers for TCR Vbeta segments and 13 reverse primers for TCR Jbeta segments was used. The CDR3 region of rearranged TCR beta genes was amplified from genomic DNA with a multiplex PCR assay. Amplified TCR beta libraries were sequenced as 87-base-pair reads on the Illumina HiSeq System. The published analysis was carried out like this. Across the 670 or so repertoires, a later analysis counted some 81 million unique TCR beta chains, 9 million to 14 million of which were shared by at least two donors. A nearest-neighbor algorithm error-corrected the raw reads and collapsed the reads into unique sequences, merging closely related sequences to remove PCR and sequencing errors. Alignment of CDR3 sequences to IMGT reference sequences was used to assign V, D and J gene segments. For a sequence to be retained, a match of at least six nucleotides to both a V gene segment and a J gene segment was required. A rearrangement was called productive if the CDR3 had no stop codons and remained in frame with V and J, and every other rearrangement was called non-productive. Following IMGT convention, CDR3 was defined as the stretch from the second conserved V-encoded cysteine up to the conserved J-encoded phenylalanine. The earlier analysis of about 620 of the donors excluded sequences that lacked an unambiguous match to a single V gene segment. In an earlier analysis of almost 600 of the donors, a V segment was called functional when productive rearrangements were above 56.7%, and segregating when the standard deviation between donors exceeded 5%. A statistical classification framework was built for diagnosing cytomegalovirus status from the catalog of TCR beta chain sequences. A later analysis assigned V and J genes by comparing TCR nucleotide sequences with IMGT/GENE-DB human TR gene sequences. Using the TCRdist pipeline, a later analysis assigned CDR3 sequences along with most-parsimonious VDJ recombination scenarios. A later analysis defined each TCR beta chain by its CDR3 amino acid sequence plus V-gene family, and excluded reads lacking a unique V-gene family. A later analysis removed several hundred highly shared, low-generation-probability nucleotide sequences to deal with suspected cross-contamination and a sequencing artifact. A later analysis calculated a clonal expansion index for each public chain from normalized within-repertoire ranks of inferred template counts. In a later analysis, generation probabilities were computed using a VDJ recombination model fitted to out-of-frame rearrangements, and the results were checked against IGoR. Hypergeometric tests were used in a later analysis to score TCR-TCR, TCR-HLA and TCR-CMV co-occurrence, with a repertoire-size bias correction applied to the TCR pairs. To estimate false discovery rates, a later analysis permuted the HLA or CMV assignments 20 times. In a later analysis, co-occurring TCRs were grouped using DBSCAN, with TCRdist sequence similarity added in when clustering inside HLA-allele-positive subsets. Co-occurrence clustering excluded repertoires with fewer than 30,000 or more than 120,000 public chains, plus five with anomalous nucleotide sharing. Drawn from immuneACCESS, this table holds only the in-frame rearrangements with V and J called that TCRdb kept. Clones are partly lost; checked studies trace under half to an unresolved V gene and leave the rest unexplained. V and J calls and clone size are those listed in that table; D and trimming were worked out from the DNA. Here the sample has about 82,000 clones; approximately 74% occur a single time. The top ten clones comprise about 6.2% of the sample.

The specimen sequenced was PBMCs. The sequence links TRBV4-1 to TRBJ2-2, with 7 bases matching TRBD2. The sequence came from a woman aged 50 to 60 in good health and CMV-seropositive. The nucleotides read TGCGCCACCGGGGGAGGGCGTTCCGGCGGGGAGCTGTTTTTT. Translation gives CATGGGRSGGELFF.